This passage covers 19 T cell receptor beta chains from one sample sequenced in a study of blood T cell repertoires in COVID-19. The protocol was immunoSEQ multiplex PCR, while the TCRdb copy is restricted to in-frame clones and leaves out a portion. The table has around 190,000 clones, approximately 88% seen once. The sample was PBMCs or T cells enriched from blood (not recorded which). The receptors shown here come from a woman aged 25 to 45 who had recovered from COVID-19.

The chain uses TRBV28 and TRBJ1-1, with a tentative D call TRBD1 (5 bases). V dropped 10 bases and J dropped 0 bases, with 9 bases sitting between them. The V gene's germline CDR1 is MDHEN and CDR2 SYDVKM. CDR3 size: 12 residues. This CDR3 reads CAIDRMNTEAFF. CDR3 sequence (DNA): TGTGCCATCGACAGAATGAACACTGAAGCTTTCTTT. Looking up the rest from reference TRBV28 and TRBJ1-1 gives the full variable domain: DVKVTQSSRYLVKRTGEKVFLECVQDMDHENMFWYRQDPGLGLRLIYFSYDVKMKEKGDIPEGYSVSREKKERFSLILESASTNQTSMYLCAIDRMNTEAFFGQGTRLTVV.

The CDR3 spells CAATVGGGATYEQYF. CDR3 in DNA: TGTGCCGCGACGGTGGGAGGCGGGGCCACCTACGAGCAGTACTTC. The gene calls are TRBV5-4 and TRBJ2-7; D is perhaps TRBD2 (6 bases). V gave up 10 bases and J gave up 2 bases, with 22 bases separating them. CDR1 SGHNT and CDR2 YYREEE come from the germline V gene (reference sequence). The CDR3 is made up of 15 amino acids.

The chain carries TRBV19 and TRBJ1-3, with D unresolved. CDR3 size: 15 residues. CDR1 and CDR2 (germline): LNHDA, SQIVND (reference sequence). V was shortened by 2 bases and J by 6 bases, with 14 bases between the two germline ends. In nucleotides, the CDR3 is TGTGCCAGTAGTATATCCGGGGTGGATGAAAACACCATATATTTT. It codes for CASSISGVDENTIYF.

The chain has TRBV7-9 and TRBJ2-3; TRBD1 might be the D (6 bases). The V end was cut by 5 bases, the J end by 5 bases, with 14 bases between. The CDR3 has 14 residues. The V gene's germline CDR1 is SEHNR and CDR2 FQNEAQ (reference sequence). DNA for the CDR3: TGTGCCAGCAGCCCTATACAGGGTAGAGATACGCAGTATTTT. Its protein is CASSPIQGRDTQYF.

This clone occurred once. The chain has TRBV15 and TRBJ2-7; perhaps TRBD1 as D (5 bases). The V end lost 0 bases, the J end lost 4 bases, and 19 bases lay between the germline ends. CDR3 length: 17 residues. Per the germline V gene, CDR1 is LNHNV and CDR2 is YYDKDF (reference sequence). The CDR3 sequence is CATSRDRGHPLGYEQYF. CDR3 bases: TGTGCCACCAGCAGAGATCGCGGACATCCACTGGGGTACGAGCAGTACTTC. Variable domain in full (rest from reference TRBV15 and TRBJ2-7): DAMVIQNPRYQVTQFGKPVTLSCSQTLNHNVMYWYQQKSSQAPKLLFHYYDKDFNNEADTPDNFQSRRPNTSFCFLDIRSPGLGDTAMYLCATSRDRGHPLGYEQYFGPGTRLTVT.

The chain employs TRBV6-5 and TRBJ2-7; 9 bases fit TRBD1. Germline lookup yields CDR1 MNHEY and CDR2 SVGAGI. This CDR3 is built from 14 residues. With 8 bases clipped from V and 2 bases from J, the junction kept 7 bases outside the gene matches. The CDR3 region has the DNA TGTGCCAGCCCTCCGGGACAGGGACCCTACGAGCAGTACTTC. Translation gives CASPPGQGPYEQYF.

The chain uses TRBV5-1 and TRBJ2-5, with TRBD2 matching 10 bases. Unmatched junction bases numbered 13, after V lost 4 bases and J lost 1 base. The CDR3 is made up of 18 amino acids. The germline CDR1 and CDR2 sequences are SGHRS and YFSETQ. The CDR3 here is CASSRGFLAGDFQETQYF. The CDR3 DNA reads TGCGCCAGCAGCCGAGGGTTTCTAGCGGGGGACTTCCAAGAGACCCAGTACTTC. Full variable domain (rest looked up from reference TRBV5-1 and TRBJ2-5): KAGVTQTPRYLIKTRGQQVTLSCSPISGHRSVSWYQQTPGQGLQFLFEYFSETQRNKGNFPGRFSGRQFSNSRSEMNVSTLELGDSALYLCASSRGFLAGDFQETQYFGPGTRLLVL.

The chain has TRBV9 and TRBJ2-3; 9 bases agree with TRBD1. From germline, CDR1 is SGDLS and CDR2 YYNGEE. This CDR3 is built from 15 residues. Unmatched junction bases numbered 6, after V lost 3 bases and J lost 4 bases. The CDR3 loop is CASSAYRGLSDTQYF. The CDR3 DNA reads TGTGCCAGCAGCGCCTACAGGGGGCTCTCAGATACGCAGTATTTT.

This clone was seen ten or more times. The chain combines TRBV6-2 or TRBV6-3 with TRBJ2-3; 8 bases line up with TRBD2. V lost 6 bases, J lost 2 bases, and 4 bases stayed unmatched. CDR1 is MNHEY and CDR2 is SVGEGT in the germline V gene. CDR3 length: 14 amino acids. The CDR3 here is CASSRGGPTDTQYF. The CDR3, as DNA: TGTGCCAGCAGCCGCGGGGGGCCCACAGATACGCAGTATTTT.

The chain combines TRBV6-6 with TRBJ2-5, with 7 bases lining up with TRBD2. Unmatched junction bases numbered 10, after V lost 4 bases and J lost 5 bases. CDR1 and CDR2 from the germline V gene are MNHNY and SVGAGI (reference sequence). The CDR3 is 15 amino acids. This chain's CDR3 is CASSSRGGRGETQYF. Written as DNA, the CDR3 is TGTGCCAGCAGTTCGCGAGGCGGGAGAGGCGAGACCCAGTACTTC.

This clone was found once. The chain is built from TRBV28 and TRBJ1-5; 7 bases align to TRBD1. CDR3 size: 16 residues. The trim removed 4 bases at V and 7 bases at J, leaving 13 bases unmatched. From germline, CDR1 is MDHEN and CDR2 SYDVKM. CDR3 region: CASSYKTGSLIQPQHF. In DNA, the CDR3 is TGTGCCAGCAGTTATAAGACAGGGAGCCTGATACAGCCCCAGCATTTT. Together with reference TRBV28 and TRBJ1-5, the CDR3 gives the full variable domain: DVKVTQSSRYLVKRTGEKVFLECVQDMDHENMFWYRQDPGLGLRLIYFSYDVKMKEKGDIPEGYSVSREKKERFSLILESASTNQTSMYLCASSYKTGSLIQPQHFGDGTRLSIL.

V is TRBV7-2 and J is TRBJ1-2; D is ambiguous. Germline V gives CDR1 SGHTA, CDR2 FQGNSA. Trimming stripped 5 bases from V and 7 bases from J, with 11 bases between. This CDR3 region has 12 residues. The CDR3 DNA sequence: TGTGCCAGCAGCGCCTGGGAGGCTGGCTACACCTTC. Residues: CASSAWEAGYTF.

The chain recombines TRBV7-2 with TRBJ1-2; 12 positions match TRBD1. CDR3 length: 14 amino acids. Germline loops: CDR1 SGHTA, CDR2 FQGNSA. V lost 3 bases to trimming and J lost 7 bases; unmatched junction nucleotides: 3. Here the CDR3 reads CASSFRDRGLGYTF. CDR3 nucleotide sequence: TGTGCCAGCAGCTTCCGGGACAGGGGGCTTGGCTACACCTTC. Full variable domain (missing parts from reference TRBV7-2 and TRBJ1-2): GAGVSQSPSNKVTEKGKDVELRCDPISGHTALYWYRQSLGQGLEFLIYFQGNSAPDKSGLPSDRFSAERTGGSVSTLTIQRTQQEDSAVYLCASSFRDRGLGYTFGSGTRLTVV.

V and J are TRBV7-9 and TRBJ1-1; D possibly corresponds to TRBD1 (5 bases). V was clipped by 5 bases and J by 4 bases, with 11 bases between them. This CDR3 has 13 residues. The germline V gene encodes CDR1 SEHNR and CDR2 FQNEAQ (reference sequence). The CDR3 sequence is CASSREGSTEAFF. The CDR3 nucleotides read TGTGCCAGCAGCCGGGAGGGGAGCACTGAAGCTTTCTTT.

The rearrangement links TRBV18 to TRBJ2-2; 7 bases match TRBD2. After removal of 2 bases from V and 5 bases from J, the junction contained 5 bases not matched to a gene. CDR3 length: 15 amino acids. Germline V CDR1 and CDR2: KGHSH, LQKENI. The CDR3 coding sequence is TGTGCCAGCTCACCATATCCCGGGGGGACCGGGGAGCTGTTTTTT. Translating it yields CASSPYPGGTGELFF.

The rearrangement joins TRBV21-1 to TRBJ1-1. TRBV21-1 is described as a pseudogene. CDR3 size: 14 residues. The CDR3 spells CASSKEEGNTEAFF. DNA of the CDR3: TGTGCCAGCAGCAAAGAAGAGGGGAACACTGAAGCTTTCTTT.

CDR3 DNA: TGTGCCAGCAGGCCCCTAGCGGGAGGTTCAAGTGAGCAGTTCTTC. It is translated as CASRPLAGGSSEQFF. The chain uses TRBV28 and TRBJ2-1; 11 bases are a match to TRBD2. V dropped 6 bases and J dropped 9; count of bases not matched to a gene: 10. This CDR3 is built from 15 residues. CDR1 MDHEN and CDR2 SYDVKM come from the germline V gene.

This clone occurred once. This CDR3 is also generated by other DNA sequences in the sample. The chain couples TRBV28 to TRBJ1-3, with D perhaps TRBD1 (6 bases). Deletions cut 3 bases from V and 1 base from J, with 10 bases between. The germline CDR1 and CDR2 sequences are MDHEN and SYDVKM. The CDR3 totals 15 residues. The CDR3 loop reads CASSLDSRSGNTIYF. The DNA for the CDR3 is TGTGCCAGCAGTTTGGACAGTAGGTCTGGAAACACCATATATTTT.

The DNA for the CDR3 is TGTGCCATCAGTGAGAGGGGACAGGCCCCCGTCTCTGGAAACACCATATATTTT. This sequence encodes CAISERGQAPVSGNTIYF. The chain is built from TRBV10-3 and TRBJ1-3, with 8 bases aligning to TRBD1. V shed 2 bases and J 0 bases; nucleotides not matched to a gene: 9. Germline CDR1 reads ENHRY; CDR2 reads SYGVKD. The CDR3 length is 18 residues.